Sequencing of this TCR beta chain was carried out in a study of response to subunit inactivated influenza vaccine. Whole-study findings and limits: Authors suggested that a seasonal influenza vaccination recruits few new T cells each time.

TCRdb fed the RT-PCR reads into MiXCR, producing one record per CDR3 protein. The sample records 700,000 to 900,000 distinct CDR3 sequences, about 20% being singletons. CDR3 size: 14 residues. The germline V and J ends were trimmed by 4 bases and 5 bases, with 14 bases remaining between them. This clonotype has only a few counts. Its antigen is not identified. The TCR was taken from a man in his fifties who received an inactivated influenza vaccine. The starting material was PBMCs from blood, obtained about 5 days after vaccination. The chain recombines TRBV12-3 or TRBV12-4 with TRBJ2-5, with D unresolved. In DNA form, the CDR3 reads TGTGCCAGCAGTTATAGGCCGGGTAGGGAGACCCAGTACTTC. Translating gives CASSYRPGRETQYF.